The text below deals with one T cell receptor (beta chain). This record belongs to a study of shared clonotypes between healthy human individuals. The data were produced by immunoSEQ multiplex PCR, yet TCRdb's version contains in-frame clones alone and is incomplete. The table shows approximately 1.9 million clones, with just over 90% occurring only once. With V trimmed by 2 bases and J by 0 bases, 7 bases remained unmatched. This CDR3 is built from 16 residues. Per germline, CDR1 MNHEY and CDR2 SVGAGI. CD45RO-negative cells were positively selected for CCR7, leaving out terminally differentiated effector memory CD45RA+ cells.

V usage is TRBV6-5 and J usage is TRBJ2-7; TRBD1 matches at 7 bases. The receptor was derived from a young man in good health. Some clones in this sample may be carry-over from other donors' samples. The sequencing input was naive CD8+ T cells from PBMCs. CDR3 nucleotides: TGTGCCAGCAGTTACACACAGGGGTTCCCCTCCTACGAGCAGTACTTC. Protein: CASSYTQGFPSYEQYF.